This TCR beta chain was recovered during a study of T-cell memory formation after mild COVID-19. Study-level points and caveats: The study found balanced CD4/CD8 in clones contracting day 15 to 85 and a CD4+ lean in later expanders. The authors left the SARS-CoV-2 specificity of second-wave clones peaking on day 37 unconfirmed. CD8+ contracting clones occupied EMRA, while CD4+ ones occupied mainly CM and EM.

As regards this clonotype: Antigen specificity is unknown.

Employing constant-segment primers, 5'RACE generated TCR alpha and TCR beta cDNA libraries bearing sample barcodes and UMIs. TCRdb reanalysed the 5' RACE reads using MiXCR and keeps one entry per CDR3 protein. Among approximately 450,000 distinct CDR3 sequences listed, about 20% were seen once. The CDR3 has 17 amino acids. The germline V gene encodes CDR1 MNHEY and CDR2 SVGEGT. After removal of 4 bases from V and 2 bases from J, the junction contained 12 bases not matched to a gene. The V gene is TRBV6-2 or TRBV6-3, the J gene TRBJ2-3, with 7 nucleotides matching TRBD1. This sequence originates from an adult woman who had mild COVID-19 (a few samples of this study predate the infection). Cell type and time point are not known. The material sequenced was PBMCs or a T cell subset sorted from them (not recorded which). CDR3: CASSFPSWDSLTDTQYF. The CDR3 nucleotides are TGTGCCAGCAGTTTCCCAAGTTGGGACAGCCTCACAGATACGCAGTATTTT.